The rows below give T cell receptor beta chains drawn from one sample of a study of PD-1 blockade in classical Hodgkin lymphoma. Repertoires were generated with immunoSEQ multiplex PCR, while TCRdb's copy carries only in-frame clones and drops some. The table has around 12,000 clones, 85% to 90% seen once; the top ten hold more than 0.4%. The sequencing here drew on CD4+ T cells from blood, taken at baseline. These receptors were taken from a human donor with classical Hodgkin lymphoma. CDR3s include the opening cysteine and the closing phenylalanine or tryptophan. A D gene is named only where the DNA matches it firmly. Clone size appears in some rows only: once, few, many, or a class for an expanded clone.

size,D,J,V,CDR3,DNA
.,.,TRBJ2-3,TRBV29-1,CSVRTESTDTQYF,TGCAGCGTTCGGACGGAGAGCACAGATACGCAGTATTTT
.,.,TRBJ1-2,TRBV18,CASSTPGVNYGYTF,TGTGCCAGCTCTACCCCGGGCGTCAATTATGGCTACACCTTC
.,.,TRBJ1-4,TRBV9,CASSPKISTNEKLFF,TGTGCCAGCAGCCCGAAGATTTCAACTAATGAAAAACTGTTTTTT
.,.,TRBJ2-7,TRBV27,CASRPGSKSSYEQYF,TGTGCCAGCAGACCCGGCAGCAAAAGCTCCTACGAGCAGTACTTC
.,.,TRBJ2-5,TRBV18,CASSPLGGETQYF,TGTGCCAGCTCACCGTTAGGGGGGGAGACCCAGTACTTC
.,TRBD1,TRBJ2-5,TRBV28,CASSLLAGGKTQYF,TGTGCCAGCAGTTTATTGGCAGGGGGAAAGACCCAGTACTTC
.,TRBD1,TRBJ1-5,TRBV27,CASSLRRQGARNQPQHF,TGTGCCAGCAGTTTAAGGCGACAGGGGGCCCGCAATCAGCCCCAGCATTTT
.,.,TRBJ2-1,TRBV5-1,CASSLGLANEQFF,TGCGCCAGCAGCTTGGGTCTCGCGAATGAGCAGTTCTTC
.,TRBD2,TRBJ2-3,TRBV5-4,CASSQLREWGTDTQYF,TGTGCCAGCAGCCAACTGCGGGAGTGGGGCACAGATACGCAGTATTTT
.,.,TRBJ1-6,TRBV5-4,CASSTLLGLHNSPLHF,TGTGCCAGCAGCACCCTACTCGGACTCCACAATTCACCCCTCCACTTT
.,TRBD1,TRBJ1-2,TRBV5-5,CASSLGDRINYGYTF,TGTGCCAGCAGCTTGGGGGACAGGATTAACTATGGCTACACCTTC
.,TRBD1,TRBJ2-1,TRBV5-8,CASSLGQGYNEQFF,TGTGCCAGCAGCCTAGGACAGGGATACAATGAGCAGTTCTTC
.,.,TRBJ2-6,TRBV29-1,CSVTQANVLTF,TGCAGCGTCACCCAGGCCAACGTCCTGACTTTC
.,.,TRBJ1-6,TRBV28,CASGGRGSSPLHF,TGTGCCAGCGGGGGCAGGGGTAGTTCACCCCTCCACTTT
.,TRBD1,TRBJ2-2,TRBV19,CASRGTGNTGELFF,TGTGCCAGTAGGGGGACAGGTAACACCGGGGAGCTGTTTTTT
.,.,TRBJ1-1,TRBV5-5,CASSLEARWEAFF,TGTGCCAGCAGCTTGGAGGCCAGATGGGAAGCTTTCTTT
.,.,TRBJ1-1,TRBV5-1,CASSLTGSPTGAFF,TGCGCCAGCAGCTTGACAGGGAGCCCAACGGGGGCTTTCTTT
.,.,TRBJ2-1,TRBV10-3,CAIRVYNSSYNEQFF,TGTGCCATCAGGGTGTATAACAGCTCCTACAATGAGCAGTTCTTC
few,.,TRBJ1-5,TRBV6-1,CAAREEGSNQPQHF,TGTGCCGCCCGGGAGGAGGGGTCAAATCAGCCCCAGCATTTT
once,TRBD1,TRBJ2-2,TRBV2,CASSPGTGNTGELFF,TGTGCCAGCAGTCCCGGGACAGGGAACACCGGGGAGCTGTTTTTT
once,.,TRBJ1-2,TRBV6-6,CASSLLDGQSYGYTF,TGTGCCAGCAGTTTACTCGACGGACAGTCTTATGGCTACACCTTC
.,.,TRBJ2-1,TRBV18,CASSPQRGAATYNEQFF,TGTGCCAGCTCACCGCAACGGGGAGCGGCCACCTACAATGAGCAGTTCTTC
.,.,TRBJ1-1,TRBV15,CATTGSRLNTEAFF,TGTGCCACCACCGGTAGCAGATTGAACACTGAAGCTTTCTTT
.,TRBD2,TRBJ2-2,TRBV9,CASSVVASGSPGELFF,TGTGCCAGCAGCGTAGTGGCTAGCGGGAGTCCCGGGGAGCTGTTTTTT
.,TRBD1,TRBJ2-7,TRBV11-2,CASSQQGAETTYEQYF,TGTGCCAGCAGCCAACAGGGGGCCGAGACGACCTACGAGCAGTACTTC
.,.,TRBJ2-1,TRBV10-1,CASSESVARYNEQFF,TGCGCCAGCAGTGAGTCGGTAGCGAGGTACAATGAGCAGTTCTTC
.,.,TRBJ1-5,TRBV4-1,CASSQDLSRSNQPQHF,TGCGCCAGCAGCCAAGATCTTTCCAGGTCCAATCAGCCCCAGCATTTT
.,.,TRBJ2-7,TRBV5-6,CASSLGVGGEQYF,TGTGCCAGCAGCTTGGGGGTTGGGGGAGAGCAGTACTTC
.,.,TRBJ2-5,TRBV28,CASSLQETQYF,TGTGCCAGCAGCCTCCAAGAGACCCAGTACTTC
.,.,TRBJ1-1,TRBV10-3,CAISEGKERVYTEAFF,TGTGCCATCAGTGAGGGGAAGGAAAGGGTTTACACTGAAGCTTTCTTT
.,.,TRBJ1-6,TRBV2,CAITRGSYNSPLHF,TGTGCCATAACCAGAGGATCCTATAATTCACCCCTCCACTTT
few,.,TRBJ2-7,TRBV11-2,CASSWTASYEQYF,TGTGCCAGCAGCTGGACAGCGTCCTACGAGCAGTACTTC
.,.,TRBJ2-2,TRBV28,CASSFRPGELFF,TGTGCCAGCAGTTTTAGGCCCGGGGAGCTGTTTTTT
.,.,TRBJ1-1,TRBV27,CASSWSRGGRNTEAFF,TGTGCCAGCAGTTGGTCCCGGGGGGGGAGGAACACTGAAGCTTTCTTT
.,TRBD2,TRBJ2-1,TRBV11-2,CASRSGLAESSYNEQFF,TGTGCCAGCAGATCGGGACTAGCGGAAAGCTCCTACAATGAGCAGTTCTTC
.,TRBD2,TRBJ2-3,TRBV27,CASRPLAGSSDTQYF,TGTGCCAGCAGACCCTTAGCGGGATCTTCAGATACGCAGTATTTT
.,.,TRBJ2-7,TRBV7-2,CASSLEGFGTYEQYF,TGTGCCAGCAGCTTAGAGGGCTTCGGAACCTACGAGCAGTACTTC
few,.,TRBJ2-1,TRBV6-1,CASTGRTVGIF,TGTGCCAGCACCGGAAGGACAGTGGGCATCTTC
.,.,TRBJ2-7,TRBV7-8,CASSLAVYEQYF,TGTGCCAGCAGCTTAGCGGTTTACGAGCAGTACTTC
.,.,TRBJ2-3,TRBV7-2,CASSLLGGLGGDTQYF,TGTGCCAGCAGCTTACTTGGGGGCTTAGGTGGAGATACGCAGTATTTT
.,.,TRBJ2-5,TRBV6-6,CASSWAGKQETQYF,TGTGCCAGCAGCTGGGCCGGGAAGCAAGAGACCCAGTACTTC
.,.,TRBJ1-5,TRBV6-1,CASMGDRSNQPQHF,TGTGCCAGCATGGGTGACAGGAGCAATCAGCCCCAGCATTTT
few,TRBD1,TRBJ1-1,TRBV23-1,CASRPDRGHMNTEAFF,TGCGCCAGCAGACCCGACAGGGGACATATGAACACTGAAGCTTTCTTT
.,.,TRBJ2-3,TRBV5-4,CASSLGVGLTDTQYF,TGTGCCAGCAGCTTGGGCGTGGGCCTCACAGATACGCAGTATTTT
.,TRBD1,TRBJ2-5,TRBV11-2,CASSFGQGAWETQYF,TGTGCCAGCAGCTTTGGACAGGGGGCGTGGGAGACCCAGTACTTC
.,.,TRBJ2-5,TRBV5-8,CKAGQGYQETQYF,TGTAAAGCGGGGCAGGGGTACCAAGAGACCCAGTACTTC
once,TRBD1,TRBJ1-1,TRBV5-1,CASSLGTGGNTEAFF,TGCGCCAGCAGCTTGGGGACAGGGGGGAACACTGAAGCTTTCTTT
.,TRBD1,TRBJ1-1,TRBV15,CATGFGQGDAEAFF,TGTGCCACGGGTTTTGGACAGGGTGACGCTGAAGCTTTCTTT
.,TRBD1,TRBJ2-5,TRBV7-7,CASSPDRVRTQYF,TGTGCCAGCAGCCCAGACAGGGTTCGGACCCAGTACTTC
.,.,TRBJ2-3,TRBV5-1,CASSFLGDRADTQYF,TGCGCCAGCAGCTTCCTAGGTGATCGCGCAGATACGCAGTATTTT
.,.,TRBJ1-5,TRBV28,CASSETRFGDQPQHF,TGTGCCAGCAGTGAGACCAGGTTCGGGGATCAGCCCCAGCATTTT
.,.,TRBJ1-1,TRBV18,CASSPQGEVNTEAFF,TGTGCCAGCTCACCACAGGGGGAAGTGAACACTGAAGCTTTCTTT
.,.,TRBJ1-5,TRBV29-1,CSVGEAVNQPQHF,TGCAGCGTTGGGGAGGCGGTCAATCAGCCCCAGCATTTT
once,TRBD2,TRBJ2-2,TRBV4-2,CASSQVITQREYLTGELFF,TGTGCCAGCAGCCAAGTCATCACTCAGCGGGAGTATTTGACCGGGGAGCTGTTTTTT
.,TRBD1,TRBJ1-2,TRBV7-8,CASSLGLGTGNYGYTF,TGTGCCAGCAGCTTAGGATTAGGGACAGGGAACTATGGCTACACCTTC
.,.,TRBJ2-2,TRBV19,CASSMGPPSNTGELFF,TGTGCCAGTAGCATGGGCCCCCCATCGAACACCGGGGAGCTGTTTTTT
.,TRBD2,TRBJ2-5,TRBV6-5,CASSYKAGAKTQYF,TGTGCCAGCAGTTACAAGGCGGGAGCGAAGACCCAGTACTTC
once,.,TRBJ2-5,TRBV28,CASSTTGRETQYF,TGTGCCAGCAGCACGACAGGGAGGGAGACCCAGTACTTC